Shown below are 5 T cell receptor beta chains from a single sample sequenced in a study of T cells in Graves' hyperthyroidism and ophthalmopathy. The TCR beta CDR3 regions underwent amplification using RNA transcripts as the source. HTBI primers were employed in a first-round RT-PCR of the TCR CDR3. TCRdb recomputed calls from the multiplex PCR reads with MiXCR, one row per CDR3 protein. Of roughly 500,000 distinct CDR3 sequences in the sample, around 14% were seen once. The specimen was blood. These receptors were obtained from a woman aged 25-40 years with Graves' hyperthyroidism that later progressed to Graves' ophthalmopathy.

This clonotype was counted ten times or more. The chain recombines TRBV2 with TRBJ2-5; unclear D gene. The CDR3 has 14 residues. In germline, CDR1 is SNHLY, CDR2 FYNNEI. Trimming removed 4 bases at V and 5 bases at J, with 14 bases between. The CDR3 DNA reads TGTGCCAGCAGTGGTCTGTTCGGAGAGGAGACCCAGTACTTC. As protein: CASSGLFGEETQYF.

This clonotype was seen at least ten times. V is TRBV6-1 and J is TRBJ1-2; D gene unclear. Germline V gene lookup returns CDR1 MNHNS and CDR2 SASEGT. The V and J ends lost 5 bases and 4 bases respectively, with 11 bases between them. CDR3 size: 13 residues. In nucleotides, the CDR3 is TGTGCCAGCAGTTCGGTGGGGTTCTATGGCTACACCTTC. Its protein is CASSSVGFYGYTF.

There are many counts of this clonotype. This sequence joins TRBV7-2 and TRBJ2-1, with a possible D match to TRBD2 (5 bases). Germline CDR1 and CDR2: SGHTA and FQGNSA. The CDR3 spans 12 residues. V shed 2 bases and J shed 9 bases, with 8 bases lying between them. CDR3: CASSLYAGEQFF. The DNA for the CDR3 is TGTGCCAGCAGCTTATACGCGGGTGAGCAGTTCTTC.

The rearrangement links TRBV4-1 to TRBJ1-1, with D possibly TRBD1 on 6 matching bases. This CDR3 region has 14 residues. Germline lookup yields CDR1 MGHRA and CDR2 YSYEKL. Between the trimmed V and J ends, which lost 1 base and 6 bases, there was a span of 12 bases. As DNA, the CDR3 is TGCGCCAGCAGCCAAGCGGGGGCCTTTGCTGAAGCTTTCTTT. Its protein product is CASSQAGAFAEAFF.

This clonotype came up many times. The V and J genes are TRBV13 and TRBJ2-2; 9 nucleotides align to TRBD1. J lost 3 bases, V lost 6 bases, and 8 bases had no gene match. Germline V gives CDR1 PRHDT, CDR2 FYEKMQ (reference sequence). The CDR3 covers 16 residues. CDR3 in amino acids: CASRPRDRVDTGELFF. The CDR3 nucleotides read TGTGCCAGCAGACCCCGGGACAGGGTGGACACCGGGGAGCTGTTTTTT.